This T cell receptor (beta chain) was documented in a study of blood T cell repertoires in COVID-19. As for the study in general: The origin of the acute and convalescent COVID-19 samples was the United States, Italy and Spain.

V lost 7 bases, J lost 6 bases, and 7 bases stayed unmatched. The CDR3 totals 13 residues. Germline V lookup: CDR1 MDHEN, CDR2 SYDVKM. Per the original data handling: Scientists estimated how many nucleated cells there were by amplifying reference gene primers. Sequenced by immunoSEQ multiplex PCR; TCRdb stores in-frame clones only, minus some. V and J calls and clone size follow that table, whereas D and trimming were derived from the DNA. The profile shows tens of thousands of clones, 70% to 90% of them singletons. The sequencing sample was made of peripheral blood. This chain connects TRBV28 to TRBJ2-7; 9 nucleotides line up with TRBD1. This receptor was obtained from a man in his sixties with acute or convalescent COVID-19. As DNA, the CDR3 is TGTGCCAGCACCCTAAACAGGGGGCGCGAGCAGTACTTC. Translated, it gives CASTLNRGREQYF.